This T cell receptor (beta chain) was documented in a study of early T cells in non-severe SARS-CoV-2 infection. Trimming took 6 bases from V and 5 from J, leaving 13 bases between them. This CDR3 region has 13 residues. TCRdb used MiXCR to reprocess the 5' RACE reads, holding one entry per CDR3 protein. The top ten clones hold 25% to 30% of a sample with 30,000 to 45,000 distinct CDR3 sequences, roughly 5% of them seen once. This receptor was identified in an adult who was a healthcare worker with PCR-confirmed SARS-CoV-2 infection or an uninfected control (not recorded which). V is TRBV12-3 or TRBV12-4 and J is TRBJ1-2; D may be TRBD1 (5 bases). Sequenced input: whole blood. CDR3: CASSPGWGYGYTF. The CDR3 region has the DNA TGTGCCAGCAGCCCGGGCTGGGGGTATGGCTACACCTTC.